Presented here are 27 T cell receptor beta chains from one specimen sequenced in a study of blood T cell repertoires in COVID-19. Profiling relied on immunoSEQ multiplex PCR, and the TCRdb table lists in-frame clones only, not all of them. The table has some 48,000 clones, around 85% seen once. The sequenced material came from peripheral blood. The source of these receptors is a man aged 50 or older with acute or convalescent COVID-19.

The table lists this clone with a few counts. The chain combines TRBV6-1 with TRBJ1-1, with D uncertain. The CDR3 is made up of 14 amino acids. Germline-derived CDR1 and CDR2 are MNHNS and SASEGT. V was pared by 1 base and J by 3 bases, with 9 bases between. The CDR3 DNA follows: TGTGCCAGCAGTGAAGGGAGTCCATACACTGAAGCTTTCTTT. It specifies CASSEGSPYTEAFF.

This clone was seen only a few times. The V and J genes are TRBV6-5 and TRBJ1-1; D remains unclear. Germline V gene sequence: CDR1 MNHEY, CDR2 SVGAGI. Trimming cost V 6 bases and J 6 bases, with 11 bases left between them. The CDR3 is made up of 12 amino acids. Here the CDR3 reads CASSTGYAEAFF. DNA of the CDR3: TGTGCCAGCAGCACCGGGTACGCTGAAGCTTTCTTT.

This clone was detected a few times. The chain carries TRBV7-9 and TRBJ1-6; 8 nucleotides line up with TRBD1. The CDR3 is made up of 15 amino acids. Germline-derived CDR1 and CDR2 are SEHNR and FQNEAQ (reference sequence). V dropped 6 bases and J dropped 6; count of bases not matched to a gene: 7. In nucleotides, the CDR3 is TGTGCCAGCAGATCGGGACAGGTTCTTAATTCACCCCTCCACTTT. Translation: CASRSGQVLNSPLHF.

The rearrangement links TRBV3-1 (or the pseudogene TRBV3-2) to TRBJ2-7; D is unclear. The germline gives CDR1 LGHDT, CDR2 YNNKEL (reference sequence). The CDR3 sequence is 12 residues long. Trimming removed 0 bases from V and 3 bases from J, with 3 bases in between. The CDR3 sequence: CASSQDSYEQYF. CDR3 DNA sequence: TGTGCCAGCAGCCAAGACAGCTACGAGCAGTACTTC.

The chain employs TRBV2 and TRBJ1-3; the D gene is possibly TRBD1 (6 bases). Germline V gene data show CDR1 as SNHLY and CDR2 as FYNNEI. V was pared by 4 bases and J by 2 bases, with 6 bases between. The CDR3 runs 13 residues. The CDR3 loop is CASSAGAGNTIYF. In DNA, the CDR3 is TGTGCCAGCAGTGCAGGGGCTGGAAACACCATATATTTT.

This chain joins TRBV4-1 and TRBJ2-7; D call uncertain. Germline loops: CDR1 MGHRA, CDR2 YSYEKL. The CDR3 is made up of 14 amino acids. V was clipped by 0 bases and J by 3 bases, with 9 bases between them. DNA of the CDR3: TGCGCCAGCAGCCAAGATGGAGTAGGCTACGAGCAGTACTTC. This translates into CASSQDGVGYEQYF.

CDR3: CASSLRMASRNNEQFF. CDR3 DNA sequence: TGTGCCAGCAGCTTAAGGATGGCTAGCCGGAACAATGAGCAGTTCTTC. The chain employs TRBV7-6 and TRBJ2-1; a possible D gene is TRBD2 (5 bases). The CDR3 runs to 16 residues. The germline V gene encodes CDR1 SGHVS and CDR2 FNYEAQ. The V end was cut by 2 bases, the J end by 5 bases, with 16 bases between.

The gene calls are TRBV30 and TRBJ1-2; D remains unclear. The germline CDR1 and CDR2 sequences are GTSNPN and SVGIG (reference sequence). V lost 3 bases, J lost 2 bases, and 13 bases lay in between. This CDR3 region has 14 residues. The CDR3: CAWSDFGANYGYTF. The CDR3 bases are TGTGCCTGGAGCGACTTCGGAGCCAACTATGGCTACACCTTC.

This sequence joins TRBV19 and TRBJ1-2; D may be TRBD1 (5 bases). The V end lost 2 bases, the J end lost 6 bases, and 19 bases lay between the germline ends. Germline V CDR1 and CDR2: LNHDA, SQIVND (reference sequence). The CDR3 runs 16 residues. The CDR3 spells CASSITLEEGWNGYTF. Written as DNA, the CDR3 is TGTGCCAGTAGTATAACCCTCGAGGAGGGGTGGAATGGCTACACCTTC.

This chain connects TRBV9 to TRBJ2-1; no clear D. The CDR3 totals 13 residues. The germline V and J ends were trimmed by 3 bases and 9 bases, with 13 bases remaining between them. Germline values: CDR1 SGDLS, CDR2 YYNGEE. The CDR3 is CASSGGTGPEQFF. The DNA for the CDR3 is TGTGCCAGCAGCGGAGGCACGGGTCCTGAGCAGTTCTTC.

The genes are TRBV5-6 and TRBJ2-7; 7 positions agree with TRBD1. V shed 3 bases, J shed 3 bases, and the junction held 3 bases outside the gene matches. CDR3 length: 13 amino acids. The germline V gene has CDR1 SGHDT and CDR2 YYEEEE. CDR3 residues: CASSSTGRYEQYF. As DNA, the CDR3 is TGTGCCAGCAGCTCGACAGGGCGCTACGAGCAGTACTTC.

The chain joins TRBV19 to TRBJ2-2; the D is unclear. Germline assignment: CDR1 LNHDA and CDR2 SQIVND (reference sequence). The CDR3 runs 15 residues. V was clipped by 4 bases and J by 1 base, with 10 bases between them. CDR3 region: CASSTRVRNTGELFF. The CDR3, as DNA: TGTGCCAGTAGTACCCGGGTCAGGAACACCGGGGAGCTGTTTTTT.

The J gene is TRBJ1-3, the V gene TRBV28, with a weak D call TRBD1 (5 bases). Trimming pared 5 bases from V and 6 bases from J, leaving 14 bases between. This CDR3 comprises 14 residues. Germline V gives CDR1 MDHEN, CDR2 SYDVKM. The CDR3 is CASSLAGWVNTIYF. DNA of the CDR3: TGTGCCAGCAGTCTGGCAGGGTGGGTAAACACCATATATTTT.

The rearrangement links TRBV21-1 to TRBJ2-7; the table calls TRBD1, which could not be checked here. TRBV21-1 is deemed a pseudogene. CDR3 length: 22 residues. CDR3 amino acids: CASSKCFATGDRGSLYSYEQYF. The CDR3 region has the DNA TGTGCCAGCAGCAAATGTTTTGCAACGGGGGACAGGGGGTCTCTATACTCCTACGAGCAGTACTTC.

This sequence joins TRBV27 and TRBJ2-5, with D maybe TRBD2 (5 bases). V gave up 0 bases and J gave up 1 base, with 9 bases separating them. This CDR3 is built from 15 residues. Germline V gives CDR1 MNHEY, CDR2 SMNVEV (reference sequence). CDR3 sequence (DNA): TGTGCCAGCAGTTTATCGTACGGGATCCAAGAGACCCAGTACTTC. Encoded protein: CASSLSYGIQETQYF.

Only a few counts were recorded for this clone. V usage is TRBV3-1 (or the pseudogene TRBV3-2) and J usage is TRBJ1-5, with 8 bases aligning to TRBD1. This CDR3 region has 13 residues. Germline V CDR1 and CDR2: LGHDT, YNNKEL (reference sequence). V shed 5 bases and J 7 bases; nucleotides not matched to a gene: 4. CDR3 coding DNA: TGTGCCAGCAGCTACGGACAGGGACAGCCCCAGCATTTT. Protein product: CASSYGQGQPQHF.

This clone was found a few times. V usage is TRBV7-9 and J usage is TRBJ2-7; the D is unclear. The CDR3 is 12 amino acids. CDR1 and CDR2 (germline): SEHNR, FQNEAQ (reference sequence). Trimming stripped 7 bases from V and 1 base from J, with 8 bases between. The CDR3 protein is CASTPESYEQYF. CDR3 in DNA: TGTGCCAGCACCCCTGAGTCCTACGAGCAGTACTTC.

The chain combines TRBV19 with TRBJ1-1; possible D gene TRBD1, 5 bases. Deletions cut 3 bases from V and 1 base from J, with 12 bases between. Germline V CDR1 and CDR2: LNHDA, SQIVND (reference sequence). CDR3 size: 15 residues. In nucleotides, the CDR3 is TGTGCCAGTAGTATCGCCGGGACTTGGAACACTGAAGCTTTCTTT. Protein: CASSIAGTWNTEAFF.

As DNA, the CDR3 is TGTGCTAGCCCCGGGACAGGGACGGAGAGGGACAATGAGCAGTTCTTC. Translating it yields CASPGTGTERDNEQFF. The chain combines TRBV12-5 with TRBJ2-1; 9 bases align to TRBD1. The CDR3 runs 16 residues. The V and J ends lost 9 bases and 5 bases, in that order; junction bases with no gene match: 14. CDR1 is LGHNT and CDR2 is FRNRAP in the germline V gene.

The CDR3 DNA reads TGTGCCAGCATCCGGGACAGGGGCACAGATACGCAGTATTTT. It encodes CASIRDRGTDTQYF. The rearrangement joins TRBV6-5 to TRBJ2-3; 9 positions match TRBD1. After removal of 7 bases from V and 1 base from J, the junction contained 3 bases not matched to a gene. Germline V gene lookup returns CDR1 MNHEY and CDR2 SVGAGI. This CDR3 contains 14 residues.

About this clone itself: This CDR3 is also generated by other DNA sequences in the sample. J is TRBJ1-1 and V is TRBV9, with D possibly being TRBD1 (5 bases). Germline V gene sequence: CDR1 SGDLS, CDR2 YYNGEE. The CDR3 runs 14 residues. V was cut by 0 bases and J by 3 bases, with 9 bases left in between. DNA for the CDR3: TGTGCCAGCAGCGTAGGGCAGGGCGACACTGAAGCTTTCTTT. Its translation: CASSVGQGDTEAFF.

The chain has TRBV4-1 and TRBJ2-7; 7 positions match TRBD1. J gave up 2 bases and V 4 bases, and 8 bases lay outside the gene matches. CDR3 length: 15 residues. Germline values: CDR1 MGHRA, CDR2 YSYEKL. This chain's CDR3 is CASSPPGTVTYEQYF. DNA of the CDR3: TGCGCCAGCAGCCCCCCCGGGACAGTTACCTACGAGCAGTACTTC.

The CDR3 DNA follows: TGCGCCAGCAGTGAGGGGACAAACTATGGCTACACCTTC. It codes for CASSEGTNYGYTF. The chain has TRBV10-1 and TRBJ1-2, with a weak D call TRBD1 (6 bases). The CDR3 spans 13 residues. Trimming left V 2 bases short and J 2 bases short, with 6 bases between. In germline, CDR1 is WNHNN, CDR2 SYGVQD (reference sequence).

In DNA, the CDR3 is TGTGCCAGCAGCCCTCTAGCGGGAGGGCCAGATACGCAGTATTTT. Protein product: CASSPLAGGPDTQYF. The chain has TRBV6-4 and TRBJ2-3, with TRBD2 identical over 12 bases. The CDR3 runs 15 residues. Looked up from germline, CDR1 is MRHNA and CDR2 is SNTAGT. The trim removed 6 bases at V and 4 bases at J, leaving 5 bases unmatched.

The J gene is TRBJ2-3, the V gene TRBV7-9; 11 bases are shared with TRBD2. Unmatched junction bases numbered 6, after V lost 5 bases and J lost 2 bases. Germline V gene lookup returns CDR1 SEHNR and CDR2 FQNEAQ (reference sequence). The CDR3 consists of 16 residues. The CDR3 DNA reads as TGTGCCAGCAGCAGCACTAGCGGGGGAAACACAGATACGCAGTATTTT. Translating it yields CASSSTSGGNTDTQYF.

The chain uses TRBV24-1 and TRBJ1-5; weak D call: TRBD1 (5 bases). Trimming took off 3 bases at V and 4 bases at J, with 9 bases between the two ends. This CDR3 region has 14 residues. Germline V gene data show CDR1 as KGHDR and CDR2 as SFDVKD. The CDR3, as DNA: TGTGCCACCAGTGATGCAGGGCGGAATCAGCCCCAGCATTTT. Protein: CATSDAGRNQPQHF.

This chain connects TRBV30 to TRBJ2-7, with 7 nucleotides matching TRBD1. CDR3 size: 14 residues. Germline lookup yields CDR1 GTSNPN and CDR2 SVGIG (reference sequence). Unmatched junction bases numbered 4, after V lost 2 bases and J lost 0 bases. The CDR3 DNA sequence: TGTGCCTGGAGTCCTGGGACAGTCTCCTACGAGCAGTACTTC. Translating gives CAWSPGTVSYEQYF.